The clone carrying this TCR beta chain was counted between two and nine times. Its antigen remains unidentified. Libraries of TCR beta were made from 1.5 to 2 micrograms of genomic DNA that came from cryopreserved PBMCs. The data are from a study of cytotoxic CD8 clonotypes in ibrutinib-treated CLL. Study-level findings and limits: Whereas clonality rose at ibrutinib response, it declined toward baseline at progression. Private clonotypes, not public ones, expanded at ibrutinib response.

The intended depth for sequencing was 1 in 200,000 to 1 in 1 million T cells. TCRdb keeps only in-frame clones here, not all; method: immunoSEQ multiplex PCR. This table has approximately 57,000 clones, around 55% appearing once. Here the sequenced sample was PBMCs, taken after 24 months of ibrutinib treatment. The TCR comes from a human donor with chronic lymphocytic leukemia.

In DNA form, the CDR3 reads TGTGCCAGCAGCTGGGACAGGGTTCGCGAGCAGTACTTC. Its translation: CASSWDRVREQYF. The rearrangement uses TRBV2 and TRBJ2-7; 9 bases align to TRBD1. CDR1 and CDR2 (germline): SNHLY, FYNNEI. Losses at the gene ends were 6 bases for V and 6 bases for J; bases not matched to a gene: 6. The CDR3 covers 13 residues. The whole variable domain, filled in from reference TRBV2 and TRBJ2-7, reads EPEVTQTPSHQVTQMGQEVILRCVPISNHLYFYWYRQILGQKVEFLVSFYNNEISEKSEIFDDQFSVERPDGSNFTLKIRSTKLEDSAMYFCASSWDRVREQYFGPGTRLTVT.